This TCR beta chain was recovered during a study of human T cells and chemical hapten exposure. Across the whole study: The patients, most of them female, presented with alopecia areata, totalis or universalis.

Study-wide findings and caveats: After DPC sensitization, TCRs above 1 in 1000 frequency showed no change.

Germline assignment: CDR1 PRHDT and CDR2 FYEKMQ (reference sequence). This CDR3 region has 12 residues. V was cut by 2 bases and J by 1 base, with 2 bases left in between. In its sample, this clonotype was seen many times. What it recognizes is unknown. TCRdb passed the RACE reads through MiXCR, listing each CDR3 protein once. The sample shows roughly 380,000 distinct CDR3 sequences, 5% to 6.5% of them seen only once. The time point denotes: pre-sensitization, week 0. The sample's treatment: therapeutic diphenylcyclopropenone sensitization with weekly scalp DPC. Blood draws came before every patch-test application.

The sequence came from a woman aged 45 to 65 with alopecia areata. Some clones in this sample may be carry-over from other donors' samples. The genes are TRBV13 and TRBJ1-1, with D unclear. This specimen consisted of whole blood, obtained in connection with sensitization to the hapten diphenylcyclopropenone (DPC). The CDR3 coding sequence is TGTGCCAGCAGCTTAAAGAACACTGAAGCTTTCTTT. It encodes CASSLKNTEAFF.